The 9 T cell receptor beta chains below were found in one sample sequenced in a study of identical twins' blood T cells. TCRdb recomputed calls from the 5' RACE reads with MiXCR, one row per CDR3 protein. The data show a few hundred thousand distinct CDR3 sequences, over 25% seen once. Sequencing used PBMCs. Source of these receptors: a woman aged 18 to 55 in good health.

The chain has TRBV18 and TRBJ2-1; either TRBD1 or TRBD2 may supply D (6 bases each). V was cut by 1 base and J by 9 bases, with 7 bases left in between. This CDR3 spans 12 amino acids. Germline CDR1 and CDR2: KGHSH and LQKENI. The CDR3, as DNA: TGTGCCAGCTCACCACGGGGGGCTGAGCAGTTCTTC. Protein product: CASSPRGAEQFF.

The chain employs TRBV20-1 and TRBJ1-1; D is possibly TRBD1 (6 bases). V was shortened by 1 base and J by 1 base, with 13 bases between the two germline ends. Looked up from germline, CDR1 is DFQATT and CDR2 is SNEGSKA (reference sequence). The CDR3 sequence is 15 residues long. The CDR3 here is CSARGLGTTNTEAFF. The CDR3 nucleotides are TGCAGTGCTAGAGGCCTCGGGACAACGAACACTGAAGCTTTCTTT.

This clonotype was counted only a few times. One end of the junction varies from germline; a read error may be responsible. The chain carries TRBV3-1 and TRBJ1-6, with D perhaps TRBD1 (5 bases). CDR3 length equals 16 residues. The germline CDR1 and CDR2 sequences are LGHDT and YNNKEL (reference sequence). CDR3 coding DNA: TGTTCCAGCACCAATATCAGACAGACCTATAATTCACCCCTCCACTTT. Protein sequence: CSSTNIRQTYNSPLHF.

This clonotype was picked up a small number of times. The CDR3: CASGFINTIYF. CDR3 DNA: TGTGCCAGCGGATTCATAAACACCATATATTTT. The V call is TRBV28, the J call TRBJ1-3, with D uncertain. The V gene lost 8 bases and the J gene lost 6 bases, with 8 bases spanning the gap. CDR1 is MDHEN and CDR2 is SYDVKM in the germline V gene. This CDR3 has 11 residues.

This clonotype was seen more than once but under ten times. The J gene is TRBJ2-1, the V gene TRBV7-9; possible D gene TRBD1, 5 bases. Germline CDR1 is SEHNR and CDR2 is FQNEAQ (reference sequence). V gave up 3 bases and J gave up 6 bases, with 12 bases separating them. The length of the CDR3 is 14 residues. CDR3 region: CASSLVGLTNEQFF. The DNA for the CDR3 is TGTGCCAGCAGCTTGGTGGGGCTCACCAATGAGCAGTTCTTC.

About this clonotype itself: A much larger clone differs by one base, so this may be a read error. This rearrangement joins TRBV28 to TRBJ1-1; D remains ambiguous. CDR3 length equals 15 residues. Germline V CDR1 and CDR2: MDHEN, SYDVKM. Trimming took 3 bases from V and 4 from J, leaving 15 bases between them. Written as DNA, the CDR3 is TGTGCCAGCAGTTTTCTCGCACTTCAGCCCACTGAAGCTTTCTTT. Its translation is CASSFLALQPTEAFF.

This clonotype has more than one count but fewer than ten. CDR3 in DNA: TGTGCCAGCAGCTTAGCGCCCCGCAGCTCCTATAATTCACCCCTCCACTTT. Its protein product is CASSLAPRSSYNSPLHF. The chain joins TRBV7-8 to TRBJ1-6; D unclear. In germline, CDR1 is SGHVS, CDR2 FQNEAQ. The CDR3 is made up of 17 amino acids. The ends were cut back, 0 bases at V and 0 bases at J, with 9 bases in the middle.

This clonotype was found many times. The V call is TRBV6-6, the J call TRBJ1-2, with no clear D. CDR3 length equals 11 residues. Germline V lookup: CDR1 MNHNY, CDR2 SVGAGI (reference sequence). Deletions cut 6 bases from V and 5 bases from J, with 7 bases between. The CDR3 nucleotides are TGTGCCAGCAGGACAAATTATGGCTACACCTTC. Its protein is CASRTNYGYTF.

This rearrangement joins TRBV5-1 to TRBJ1-4; D gene unclear. V gave up 3 bases and J gave up 0 bases, with 3 bases separating them. The CDR3 spans 13 residues. Germline V CDR1 and CDR2: SGHRS, YFSETQ. The CDR3 DNA is TGCGCCAGCAGCTCTGCAACTAATGAAAAACTGTTTTTT. It yields the protein CASSSATNEKLFF. Using reference TRBV5-1 and TRBJ1-4 for the parts outside the CDR3, the full variable domain is KAGVTQTPRYLIKTRGQQVTLSCSPISGHRSVSWYQQTPGQGLQFLFEYFSETQRNKGNFPGRFSGRQFSNSRSEMNVSTLELGDSALYLCASSSATNEKLFFGSGTQLSVL.